These 12 T cell receptor beta chains were all obtained from the same sample, sequenced in a study of CD8 T cells in ankylosing spondylitis. TCRdb re-called the 5' RACE reads with MiXCR, one entry per CDR3 protein. The data hold some 130,000 distinct CDR3 sequences, with roughly 6.6% observed a single time. The specimen was blood, either unsorted or a sorted T cell fraction (not recorded which). The receptors originated from a female donor with ankylosing spondylitis or in good health (not recorded which).

This clonotype was picked up many times. The genes are TRBV30 and TRBJ1-3; D ambiguous. The CDR3 spans 14 residues. Trimming removed 0 bases at V and 4 bases at J, with 10 bases between. CDR1 is GTSNPN and CDR2 is SVGIG in the germline V gene (reference sequence). The CDR3 region is CAWSVSSFGNTIYF. The CDR3, as DNA: TGTGCCTGGAGTGTAAGCAGTTTCGGAAACACCATATATTTT.

J is TRBJ1-5 and V is TRBV12-3 or TRBV12-4; no clear D. The V gene lost 3 bases and the J gene lost 11 bases, with 17 bases spanning the gap. The CDR3 is 14 amino acids. CDR3 amino acids: CASSFARQTWAQHF. In DNA, the CDR3 is TGTGCCAGCAGTTTTGCGAGGCAGACCTGGGCCCAGCATTTT.

This clonotype occurred many times. The chain links TRBV9 to TRBJ1-4; D gene unclear. V lost 2 bases, J lost 0 bases, and 8 bases lay in between. CDR1 is SGDLS and CDR2 is YYNGEE in the germline V gene. There are 15 residues in the CDR3. CDR3 in amino acids: CASSVSPATNEKLFF. CDR3 DNA: TGTGCCAGCAGCGTCTCACCTGCAACTAATGAAAAACTGTTTTTT.

The chain is built from TRBV19 and TRBJ2-3; D gene unclear. Germline-derived CDR1 and CDR2 are LNHDA and SQIVND (reference sequence). The CDR3 extends over 14 amino acids. The V end lost 0 bases, the J end lost 6 bases, and 10 bases lay between the germline ends. In nucleotides, the CDR3 is TGTGCCAGTAGTATAGATCCTCCTCCGGATACGCAGTATTTT. Translation gives CASSIDPPPDTQYF.

This clonotype was observed many times. The V call is TRBV6-1, the J call TRBJ1-4, with D perhaps TRBD1 (5 bases). CDR3 length: 14 residues. The V gene lost 6 bases and the J gene lost 8 bases, with 16 bases spanning the gap. CDR1 and CDR2 from the germline V gene are MNHNS and SASEGT. CDR3 coding DNA: TGTGCCAGCAGATCCGGGACTGGGCGAGAAAAACTGTTTTTT. Protein sequence: CASRSGTGREKLFF.

The rearrangement uses TRBV7-2 and TRBJ2-5; no definite D call. Germline loops: CDR1 SGHTA, CDR2 FQGNSA. The CDR3 has 13 amino acids. V dropped 3 bases and J dropped 2 bases, with 7 bases sitting between them. CDR3 in DNA: TGTGCCAGCAGCTTCCGGGCTCAAGAGACCCAGTACTTC. As protein: CASSFRAQETQYF.

This clonotype was seen more than once but under ten times. The chain is built from TRBV2 and TRBJ1-5; D is uncertain. The CDR3 contains 13 residues. V lost 8 bases and J lost 3, with 11 bases in between. Per germline, CDR1 SNHLY and CDR2 FYNNEI. CDR3 in DNA: TGTGCCAGCGGGCAGTCGCCCAATCAGCCCCAGCATTTT. This encodes CASGQSPNQPQHF.

In its sample, this clonotype was seen many times. The V gene is TRBV12-3 or TRBV12-4, the J gene TRBJ1-2, with TRBD1 identical over 8 bases. With V trimmed by 4 bases and J by 3 bases, 4 bases remained unmatched. This CDR3 is built from 14 residues. In nucleotides, the CDR3 is TGTGCCAGCAGTTCAGGACAGGGAGACTATGGCTACACCTTC. Amino acids: CASSSGQGDYGYTF.

Ten or more counts support this clonotype. V gene TRBV12-3 or TRBV12-4 combines with J gene TRBJ2-3; 11 nucleotides match TRBD2. This CDR3 comprises 20 residues. With 3 bases clipped from V and 1 base from J, the junction kept 15 bases outside the gene matches. The DNA for the CDR3 is TGTGCCAGCAGTTTTAGGCTAGCGGGGGGCTACGGAATAGGCACAGATACGCAGTATTTT. Amino acid sequence: CASSFRLAGGYGIGTDTQYF.

This clonotype has ten or more counts. The chain links TRBV3-1 to TRBJ1-4; D might be TRBD1 (5 bases). Germline V gene lookup returns CDR1 LGHDT and CDR2 YNNKEL (reference sequence). The CDR3 is made up of 14 amino acids. The V and J ends lost 4 bases and 9 bases respectively, with 15 bases between them. CDR3 region: CASSPGGAWKKLFF. The CDR3 nucleotides read TGTGCCAGCAGCCCAGGTGGGGCTTGGAAAAAACTGTTTTTT.

This clonotype was seen at least ten times. The gene calls are TRBV5-1 and TRBJ1-2, with D maybe TRBD1 (6 bases). The V gene lost 4 bases and the J gene lost 3 bases, with 19 bases spanning the gap. The CDR3 consists of 16 residues. Germline CDR1 and CDR2: SGHRS and YFSETQ. CDR3 nucleotides: TGCGCCAGCAGCCTGGACCCAGGGGAGGTTTACTATGGCTACACCTTC. Translation: CASSLDPGEVYYGYTF.

The table lists this clonotype with many counts. The rearrangement uses TRBV11-2 and TRBJ1-1, with no clear D. Germline assignment: CDR1 SGHAT and CDR2 FQNNGV. Trimming left V 3 bases short and J 7 bases short, with 12 bases between. The CDR3 is made up of 13 amino acids. DNA of the CDR3: TGTGCCAGCAGCTTGTCTGACGGCGGTGAAGCTTTCTTT. This sequence encodes CASSLSDGGEAFF.